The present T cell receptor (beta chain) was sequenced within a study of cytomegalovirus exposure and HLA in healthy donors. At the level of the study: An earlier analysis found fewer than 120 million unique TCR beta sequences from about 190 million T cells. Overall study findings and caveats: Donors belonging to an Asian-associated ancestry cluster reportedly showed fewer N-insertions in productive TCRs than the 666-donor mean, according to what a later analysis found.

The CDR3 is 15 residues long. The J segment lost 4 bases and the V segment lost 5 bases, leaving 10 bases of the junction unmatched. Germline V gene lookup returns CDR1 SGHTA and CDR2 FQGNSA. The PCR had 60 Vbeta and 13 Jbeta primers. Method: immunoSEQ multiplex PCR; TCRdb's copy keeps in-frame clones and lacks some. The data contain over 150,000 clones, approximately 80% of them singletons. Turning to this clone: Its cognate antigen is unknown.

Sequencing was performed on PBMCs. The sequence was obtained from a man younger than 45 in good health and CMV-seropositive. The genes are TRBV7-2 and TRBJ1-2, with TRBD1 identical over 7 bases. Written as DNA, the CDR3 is TGTGCCAGCAGCCTCCGACAGGGAGGTGGCTATGGCTACACCTTC. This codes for CASSLRQGGGYGYTF.